The entry below describes one TCR beta chain. These data belong to a study of metastatic and nonmetastatic thyroid tumors. Per the authors' pipeline: Built for papillary thyroid cancer, a distant-metastasis classifier drew on CDR3 differences across clinicopathological groups. Using MiXCR, TCRdb reanalyzed the PCR reads. V and J calls and clone size were set by TCRdb, not the authors. Of about 15,000 clones in the sample, roughly 25% were seen once. CDR1 is MNHNS, CDR2 SASEGT, per germline. This CDR3 is 14 amino acids long. Trimming took off 0 bases at V and 1 base at J, with 5 bases between the two ends. None of the patients had undergone any treatment ahead of thyroid surgery.

The chain joins TRBV6-1 to TRBJ2-3; D tentatively reads TRBD1 or TRBD2 (5 bases each). The receptor was derived from a female donor with papillary thyroid cancer or a benign thyroid nodule (not recorded which). Some clones in this sample may be carry-over from other donors' samples. Sequencing was carried out using adjacent normal tissue. CDR3 nucleotides: TGTGCCAGCAGTGAAGCGGGGGGCACAGATACGCAGTATTTT. Translation: CASSEAGGTDTQYF.